Following are 17 T cell receptor beta chains from one sample sequenced in a study of blood T cells in healthy people across ages. A second about 6 to 12 cycle PCR used barcoded and J-beta primers. TCRdb called the 5' RACE reads again in MiXCR, with one record for every CDR3 protein. Here the sample spans about 510,000 distinct CDR3 sequences, about 29% being singletons. Another study also made use of these data, one on T cells of mothers and their children.

The sequencing input was blood. The source is a boy younger than 10 in good health.

The chain has TRBV13 and TRBJ2-1; 13 bases are a match to TRBD2. J gave up 9 bases and V 4 bases, and 9 bases lay outside the gene matches. This CDR3 is built from 16 residues. From germline, CDR1 is PRHDT and CDR2 FYEKMQ (reference sequence). The CDR3: CASSSRLAGGPGEQFF. The CDR3 DNA sequence: TGTGCCAGCAGCTCTAGACTAGCGGGAGGCCCTGGTGAGCAGTTCTTC. The entire variable domain, with the rest obtained from reference TRBV13 and TRBJ2-1, is as follows: AAGVIQSPRHLIKEKRETATLKCYPIPRHDTVYWYQQGPGQDPQFLISFYEKMQSDKGSIPDRFSAQQFSDYHSELNMSSLELGDSALYFCASSSRLAGGPGEQFFGPGTRLTVL.

A few counts support this clonotype. This rearrangement joins TRBV6-1 to TRBJ2-3; 7 bases map to TRBD2. The V gene's germline CDR1 is MNHNS and CDR2 SASEGT. Germline trimming cut 8 bases from V and 2 bases from J; bases unmatched to any gene: 7. The CDR3 sequence is 14 residues long. This CDR3 reads CASGDGGITDTQYF. The CDR3 DNA is TGTGCCAGCGGAGACGGGGGGATCACAGATACGCAGTATTTT.

This clonotype showed up just a few times. The chain uses TRBV6-2 or TRBV6-3 and TRBJ2-3; D uncertain. V was pared by 0 bases and J by 13 bases, with 17 bases between. Germline values: CDR1 MNHEY, CDR2 SVGEGT. The CDR3 has 14 residues. The CDR3 region is CASSYSYPGIPEYF. CDR3 nucleotides: TGTGCCAGCAGTTACTCGTATCCCGGTATACCGGAGTATTTT.

This clonotype was seen a few times. This chain joins TRBV6-5 and TRBJ2-1; the D gene is possibly TRBD2 (6 bases). The V end was cut by 5 bases, the J end by 9 bases, with 17 bases between. The CDR3 runs to 14 residues. Germline V gene lookup returns CDR1 MNHEY and CDR2 SVGAGI. The CDR3 DNA reads as TGTGCCAGCAGTGCCGCACTAGCAGGCGCTGAGCAGTTCTTC. It translates to CASSAALAGAEQFF.

This clonotype was counted between two and nine times. The rearrangement links TRBV9 to TRBJ2-5, with 10 bases lining up with TRBD2. The tail of the sequence fits TRBJ2-1 better, so the J call may be wrong. Germline assignment: CDR1 SGDLS and CDR2 YYNGEE. CDR3 length: 14 amino acids. CDR3 in amino acids: CASSPSGGAGEQFF. For the CDR3, the DNA is TGTGCCAGCAGCCCCAGCGGGGGGGCGGGTGAGCAGTTCTTC.

J is TRBJ1-5 and V is TRBV15, with D hard to call. V lost 3 bases to trimming and J lost 9 bases, with 15 bases between them. The length of the CDR3 is 14 residues. Germline CDR1 LNHNV, CDR2 YYDKDF (reference sequence). CDR3 protein: CATSSPTLGPPQHF. The CDR3 nucleotides read TGTGCCACCAGCAGCCCTACCCTGGGCCCGCCCCAGCATTTT.

This sequence joins TRBV20-1 and TRBJ2-7, with TRBD1 matching 8 bases. The CDR3 is 14 residues long. CDR1 and CDR2 from the germline V gene are DFQATT and SNEGSKA (reference sequence). Losses at the gene ends were 5 bases for V and 2 bases for J; bases not matched to a gene: 8. DNA of the CDR3: TGCAGTGCTTGGACAGGGAACTTGGCCTACGAGCAGTACTTC. The encoded protein is CSAWTGNLAYEQYF.

The chain combines TRBV7-2 with TRBJ2-6; TRBD1 is a possible D gene (5 bases). There are 18 residues in the CDR3. With 7 bases removed from V and 4 bases from J, the gap between germline ends came to 23 bases. The germline CDR1 and CDR2 sequences are SGHTA and FQGNSA. The CDR3 is CASTVKGWPTAGANVLTF. CDR3 bases: TGTGCCAGCACGGTAAAGGGGTGGCCTACTGCAGGGGCCAACGTCCTGACTTTC.

This clonotype was seen more than once but under ten times. V is TRBV25-1 and J is TRBJ1-5; D perhaps matches TRBD1 (6 bases). In germline, CDR1 is MGHDK, CDR2 SYGVNS. V was trimmed by 8 bases and J by 0 bases, leaving 11 bases between them. CDR3 length: 14 residues. The CDR3 reads CASSEGGSNQPQHF. DNA of the CDR3: TGTGCCAGCTCTGAGGGGGGTAGCAATCAGCCCCAGCATTTT.

The CDR3 nucleotides read TGTGCCAGCAATCGGGGATTCAGCACAGATACGCAGTATTTT. This translates into CASNRGFSTDTQYF. The rearrangement links TRBV2 to TRBJ2-3; a possible D gene is TRBD2 (5 bases). The germline CDR1 and CDR2 sequences are SNHLY and FYNNEI. The CDR3 spans 14 residues. V lost 7 bases and J 0 bases, leaving 11 bases between the germline ends.

The rearrangement links TRBV9 to TRBJ2-5, with D possibly matching TRBD2 (5 bases). CDR3 size: 16 residues. The V gene lost 3 bases and the J gene lost 4 bases, with 19 bases spanning the gap. The germline V gene encodes CDR1 SGDLS and CDR2 YYNGEE. CDR3 in amino acids: CASSEYSGNPGETQYF. As DNA, the CDR3 is TGTGCCAGCAGCGAGTACAGCGGCAACCCCGGAGAGACCCAGTACTTC.

This clonotype has a handful of counts. The chain carries TRBV5-1 and TRBJ1-3; D may be TRBD1 (5 bases). V shed 3 bases and J shed 0 bases, with 13 bases lying between them. CDR1 is SGHRS, CDR2 YFSETQ, per germline. The CDR3 covers 16 residues. CDR3: CASSSTRGISGNTIYF. DNA of the CDR3: TGCGCCAGCAGCTCCACCCGGGGCATCTCTGGAAACACCATATATTTT. Full variable domain (remainder filled in from reference TRBV5-1 and TRBJ1-3): KAGVTQTPRYLIKTRGQQVTLSCSPISGHRSVSWYQQTPGQGLQFLFEYFSETQRNKGNFPGRFSGRQFSNSRSEMNVSTLELGDSALYLCASSSTRGISGNTIYFGEGSWLTVV.

A few counts support this clonotype. CDR3 sequence reads: CSVGQDGYTF. The CDR3 nucleotides are TGCAGCGTTGGGCAGGATGGCTACACCTTC. The chain recombines TRBV29-1 with TRBJ1-2, with D unclear. This CDR3 is 10 amino acids long. V lost 4 bases and J 6 bases, leaving 6 bases between the germline ends. The germline V gene has CDR1 SQVTM and CDR2 ANQGSEA.

The chain has TRBV10-3 and TRBJ2-5; weak D call: TRBD2 (5 bases). The V gene lost 9 bases and the J gene lost 1 base, with 12 bases spanning the gap. CDR1 is ENHRY and CDR2 is SYGVKD in the germline V gene. The length of the CDR3 is 13 residues. This CDR3 reads CAIGGAIQETQYF. In DNA, the CDR3 is TGTGCCATTGGAGGAGCCATCCAAGAGACCCAGTACTTC.

This sequence joins TRBV10-2 and TRBJ2-3; D may be TRBD2 (5 bases). Deletions cut 5 bases from V and 6 bases from J, with 21 bases between. The germline V gene encodes CDR1 WSHSY and CDR2 SAAADI. This CDR3 contains 16 residues. The CDR3 nucleotides read TGCGCCAGCAGTACCGGACCGTCACGGGGTTCTGATACGCAGTATTTT. Its protein is CASSTGPSRGSDTQYF.

This clonotype was counted once. This chain uses TRBV6-6 with TRBJ1-2; 9 positions match TRBD1. With V trimmed by 7 bases and J by 7 bases, 4 bases remained unmatched. The germline gives CDR1 MNHNY, CDR2 SVGAGI (reference sequence). The CDR3 runs to 12 residues. Written as DNA, the CDR3 is TGTGCCAGCACTCGGGACAGGGCTGGCTACACCTTC. This codes for CASTRDRAGYTF.

This clonotype was seen a few times. The genes are TRBV18 and TRBJ2-1, with D perhaps TRBD2 (6 bases). CDR3 length: 14 residues. The germline gives CDR1 KGHSH, CDR2 LQKENI. V lost 5 bases, J lost 8 bases, and 16 bases lay in between. CDR3 sequence: CASSTGTGGDEQFF. As DNA, the CDR3 is TGTGCCAGCTCAACCGGGACTGGTGGGGATGAGCAGTTCTTC.